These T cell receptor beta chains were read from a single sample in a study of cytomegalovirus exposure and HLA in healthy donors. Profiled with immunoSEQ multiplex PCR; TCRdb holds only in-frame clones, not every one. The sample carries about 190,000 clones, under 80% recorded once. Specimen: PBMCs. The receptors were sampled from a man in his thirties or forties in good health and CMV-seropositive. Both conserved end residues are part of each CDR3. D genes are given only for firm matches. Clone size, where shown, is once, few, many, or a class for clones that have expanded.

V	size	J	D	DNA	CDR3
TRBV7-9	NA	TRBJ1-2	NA	TGTGCCAGCAGCTTAGGGGCAGGGGCTAACTATGGCTACACCTTC	CASSLGAGANYGYTF
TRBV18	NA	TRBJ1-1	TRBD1	TGTGCCAGCTCACCCCAACAGGGGGCAATGTCTGAAGCTTTCTTT	CASSPQQGAMSEAFF
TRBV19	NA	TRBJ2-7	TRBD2	TGTGCCAGTAGTAGTAGCGGGAGTACCTACGAGCAGTACTTC	CASSSSGSTYEQYF
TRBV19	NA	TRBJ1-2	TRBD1	TGTGCCAGTAGTGGACTCTCGACAGGGAGGAATGGCTACACCTTC	CASSGLSTGRNGYTF
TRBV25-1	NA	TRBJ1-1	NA	TGTGCCAGCAGTGGTACAGGGACGAACACTGAAGCTTTCTTT	CASSGTGTNTEAFF
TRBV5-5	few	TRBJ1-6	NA	TGTGCCAGCAGCTTCGGCCCGGAGGATAATTCACCCCTCCACTTT	CASSFGPEDNSPLHF
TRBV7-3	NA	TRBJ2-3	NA	TGTGCCAGCAGCTTTGGGGCTAGCACAGATACGCAGTATTTT	CASSFGASTDTQYF
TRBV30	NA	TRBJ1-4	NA	TGTGCCTGGAGTTATCGGTTATATGAAAAACTGTTTTTT	CAWSYRLYEKLFF
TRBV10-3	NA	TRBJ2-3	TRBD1	TGTGCCATCTCCCAGGGGGCGGCTCCGCAGTATTTT	CAISQGAAPQYF
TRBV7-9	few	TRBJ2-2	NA	TGTGCCAGCAGCTTTTGGGGGGCGAACACCGGGGAGCTGTTTTTT	CASSFWGANTGELFF
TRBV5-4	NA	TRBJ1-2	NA	TGTGCCAGCAGCTTGGGGGGGCCTAACTATGGCTACACCTTC	CASSLGGPNYGYTF
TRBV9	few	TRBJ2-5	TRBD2	TGTGCCAGCAATATAGCGGGGACCGGGACCCAGTACTTC	CASNIAGTGTQYF
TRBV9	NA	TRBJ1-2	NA	TGTGCCAGCAGTATTGGAGGCCTCTGGGGCTACACCTTC	CASSIGGLWGYTF
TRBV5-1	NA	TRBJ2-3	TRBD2	TGCGCCAGCAGCTTGGCCGGCAGCGGGGGCTGGGATACGCAGTATTTT	CASSLAGSGGWDTQYF
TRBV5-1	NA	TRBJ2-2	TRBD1	TGCGCCAGCAGCTTAAGGACAGGGGCGTTTTCCACGAACACCGGGGAGCTGTTTTTT	CASSLRTGAFSTNTGELFF
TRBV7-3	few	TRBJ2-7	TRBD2	TGTGCCAGCAGCTTAGGGGGGGGGTCTCACGAGCAGTACTTC	CASSLGGGSHEQYF
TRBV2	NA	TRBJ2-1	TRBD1	TGTGCCAGCAGTGAAATTCGGGACAGGGGGGCAGAGCAGTTCTTC	CASSEIRDRGAEQFF
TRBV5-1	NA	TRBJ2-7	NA	TGCGCCAGCAGCTTGGTCGAGAGCTACGAGCAGTACTTC	CASSLVESYEQYF
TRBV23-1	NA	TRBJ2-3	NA	TGCGCCAGCGTGGCTTCTGGGCTTAACCCCACAGATACGCAGTATTTT	CASVASGLNPTDTQYF
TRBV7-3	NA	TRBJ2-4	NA	TGTGCCAGCAGCTTAAGTTCGCCGGGAAACATTCAGTACTTC	CASSLSSPGNIQYF
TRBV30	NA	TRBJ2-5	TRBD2	TGTGCCTGGAATCTGGGACTACAAGAGACCCAGTACTTC	CAWNLGLQETQYF
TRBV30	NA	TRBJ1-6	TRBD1	TGTGCCTGGAGTACCCACGGGACAGCGCTAGGACCCCTCCACTTT	CAWSTHGTALGPLHF
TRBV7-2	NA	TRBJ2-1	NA	TGTGCCAGCAGTCCCCGGGGGGCATCGGATGAGCAGTTCTTC	CASSPRGASDEQFF
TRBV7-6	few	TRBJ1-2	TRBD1	TGTGCCAGCAGTTCAGGGGGTGATGGCTACACCTTC	CASSSGGDGYTF
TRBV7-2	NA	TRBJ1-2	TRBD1	TGTGCCAGCAGCCCGGGGACAGCTAACTATGGCTACACCTTC	CASSPGTANYGYTF
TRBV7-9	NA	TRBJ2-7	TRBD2	TGTGCCAGCAGCCCCTGGACTAGCCCCTACGAGCAGTACTTC	CASSPWTSPYEQYF
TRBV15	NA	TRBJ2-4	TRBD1	TGTGCCACCAGCAGCTTGTTAGAGCCGGGACAGCAAAACATTCAGTACTTC	CATSSLLEPGQQNIQYF
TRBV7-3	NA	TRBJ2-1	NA	TGTGCCAGCAGCCTAGGGGCAGGGACCTACAATGAGCAGTTCTTC	CASSLGAGTYNEQFF
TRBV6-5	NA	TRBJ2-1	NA	TGTGCCAGCAGAGGGAGTTTAAACAATGAGCAGTTCTTC	CASRGSLNNEQFF
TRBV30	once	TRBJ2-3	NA	TGTGCCTGGAGTAGGAGGGCTAGCGAAGATACGCAGTATTTT	CAWSRRASEDTQYF
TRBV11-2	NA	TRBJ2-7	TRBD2	TGTGCCAGCAGTAGACTAGCGGGAGGTAGCTACGAGCAGTACTTC	CASSRLAGGSYEQYF
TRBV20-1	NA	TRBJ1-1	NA	TGCAGGGCGGACATGAACACTGAAGCTTTCTTT	CRADMNTEAFF
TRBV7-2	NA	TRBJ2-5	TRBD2	TGTGCCAGCAGCTTAATGTCCAGCGGGAGGGCCGGGGAGACCCAGTACTTC	CASSLMSSGRAGETQYF
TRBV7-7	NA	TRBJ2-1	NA	TGTGCTAGCAGCTTAGTGCGGGAATCCTACAATGAGCAGTTCTTC	CASSLVRESYNEQFF
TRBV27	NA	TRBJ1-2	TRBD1	TGTGCCAGCTTCCCCCCGACAGGGTGTGGCTACACCTTC	CASFPPTGCGYTF
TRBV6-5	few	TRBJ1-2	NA	TGTGCCAGCAGTTACTCCGGCGGGGCCTTCTATGGCTACACCTTC	CASSYSGGAFYGYTF
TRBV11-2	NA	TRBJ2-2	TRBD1	TGTGCCAGCAGCTTTTCGGACAGGACCCCAACCGGGGAGCTGTTTTTT	CASSFSDRTPTGELFF
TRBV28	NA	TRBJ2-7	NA	TGTGCCAGCCGACGGCCCCCCGCGACAGCCTCCTACGAGCAGTACTTC	CASRRPPATASYEQYF
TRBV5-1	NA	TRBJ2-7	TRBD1	TGCGCCAGCATCGGACAGGACTACGAGCAGTACTTC	CASIGQDYEQYF
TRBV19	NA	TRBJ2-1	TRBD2	TGTGCCAGTAGTACTTTTAGCGGGAGGGCCTCCTACAATGAGCAGTTCTTC	CASSTFSGRASYNEQFF
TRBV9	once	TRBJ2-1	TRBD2	TGTGCCAGCAGCGGGGGAGGGCTAGCGCATAATGAGCAGTTCTTC	CASSGGGLAHNEQFF
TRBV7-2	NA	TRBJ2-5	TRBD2	TGTGCCAGCAGCTTTTTAGCGGGAGGGCCGCAGACCCAGTACTTC	CASSFLAGGPQTQYF
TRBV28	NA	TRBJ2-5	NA	TGTGCCAGCAGTTTCAGCGGGTCAGGTCAAGAGACCCAGTACTTC	CASSFSGSGQETQYF
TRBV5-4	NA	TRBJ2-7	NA	TGTGCCAGCCTACAGGACCAGAGCTCCTACGAGCAGTACTTC	CASLQDQSSYEQYF
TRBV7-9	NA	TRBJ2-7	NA	TGTGCCAGCAGCCGACTCTGGGACACCGACCACGAGCAGTACTTC	CASSRLWDTDHEQYF
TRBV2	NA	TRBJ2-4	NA	TGTGCCAGCAGGCAGGGTGGTTATGGCAAAAACATTCAGTACTTC	CASRQGGYGKNIQYF
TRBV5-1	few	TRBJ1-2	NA	TGCGCCAGCAGCTTGGCCGGAGCAGGGCCGGGCTATGGCTACACCTTC	CASSLAGAGPGYGYTF
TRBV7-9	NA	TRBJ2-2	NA	TGTGCCAGCAGCTTAGGCCGGACAGTCGTGCAGCTGTTTTTT	CASSLGRTVVQLFF